The rows below give T cell receptor beta chains drawn from one sample of a study of blood T cell repertoires in COVID-19. Profiling relied on immunoSEQ multiplex PCR, and the TCRdb table lists in-frame clones only, not all of them. This table has 110,000 to 150,000 clones, around 82% appearing once. The sequenced sample was peripheral blood. The receptors derive from a human donor in a cohort sampled during active COVID-19. Each CDR3 is given without its conserved first and last residue. Each record gives: V gene, J gene, CDR3 length, CDR3 protein.

V gene: TRBV19
J gene: TRBJ1-5
CDR3 length: 14
CDR3 protein: ASSIDPPGMGQPQH

V gene: TRBV27
J gene: TRBJ2-5
CDR3 length: 17
CDR3 protein: ASSLREPRTGQGRETQY

V gene: TRBV9
J gene: TRBJ1-2
CDR3 length: 13
CDR3 protein: ASSVYRDGFNGYT

V gene: TRBV7-2
J gene: TRBJ1-3
CDR3 length: 13
CDR3 protein: ASSLGEGRGNTIY

V gene: TRBV7-9
J gene: TRBJ1-3
CDR3 length: 12
CDR3 protein: ASSPGTRENTIY

V gene: TRBV5-4
J gene: TRBJ1-4
CDR3 length: 13
CDR3 protein: ASSLTGTGGEKLF

V gene: TRBV21-1
J gene: TRBJ1-6
CDR3 length: 16
CDR3 protein: ASSKTGNTAQFIPPLH

V gene: TRBV19
J gene: TRBJ1-1
CDR3 length: 13
CDR3 protein: ASSISRTANTEAF

V gene: TRBV6-5
J gene: TRBJ2-7
CDR3 length: 11
CDR3 protein: ASSSGHPYEQY

V gene: TRBV4-1
J gene: TRBJ2-5
CDR3 length: 11
CDR3 protein: ASSQASQETQY

V gene: TRBV4-1
J gene: TRBJ2-7
CDR3 length: 15
CDR3 protein: ASSQGGFSNPRGEQY

V gene: TRBV19
J gene: TRBJ1-2
CDR3 length: 12
CDR3 protein: ASSIERGNYGYT

V gene: TRBV5-8
J gene: TRBJ2-5
CDR3 length: 16
CDR3 protein: ASSLTPSGTGLQETQY

V gene: TRBV5-6
J gene: TRBJ2-3
CDR3 length: 16
CDR3 protein: ASSLEWKRQGSTDTQY

V gene: TRBV6-5
J gene: TRBJ2-1
CDR3 length: 13
CDR3 protein: ASSQQLSSYNEQF

V gene: TRBV2
J gene: TRBJ2-6
CDR3 length: 14
CDR3 protein: ASSLAGGSGANVLT

V gene: TRBV7-9
J gene: TRBJ1-3
CDR3 length: 15
CDR3 protein: ASSLERGASSGNTIY

V gene: TRBV7-2
J gene: TRBJ2-4
CDR3 length: 15
CDR3 protein: ASSLRTSGVAKNIQY

V gene: TRBV29-1
J gene: TRBJ2-1
CDR3 length: 12
CDR3 protein: SAARSGGAREQF

V gene: TRBV6-5
J gene: TRBJ1-2
CDR3 length: 12
CDR3 protein: ASSYSQGGDGYT

V gene: TRBV6-4
J gene: TRBJ2-1
CDR3 length: 12
CDR3 protein: ASSDGGQGSGKF

V gene: TRBV3-1/TRBV3-2
J gene: TRBJ2-1
CDR3 length: 13
CDR3 protein: ASSQGSTVYNEQF

V gene: TRBV25-1
J gene: TRBJ1-1
CDR3 length: 13
CDR3 protein: ASIRQGPSQTEAF

V gene: TRBV12-2
J gene: TRBJ1-4
CDR3 length: 14
CDR3 protein: ASPAIPRDFGEKLF

V gene: TRBV19
J gene: TRBJ2-5
CDR3 length: 14
CDR3 protein: ASSKRGLAGQETQY

V gene: TRBV20-1
J gene: TRBJ2-1
CDR3 length: 9
CDR3 protein: SADRYNEQF

V gene: TRBV4-1
J gene: TRBJ2-2
CDR3 length: 12
CDR3 protein: ASSRREGTGELF

V gene: TRBV2
J gene: TRBJ1-3
CDR3 length: 11
CDR3 protein: ASKNRAGNTIY

V gene: TRBV19
J gene: TRBJ1-5
CDR3 length: 14
CDR3 protein: ASSQQGGKPNQPQH

V gene: TRBV11-2
J gene: TRBJ1-1
CDR3 length: 13
CDR3 protein: ASSLYRDRAPEAF

V gene: TRBV6-2/TRBV6-3
J gene: TRBJ2-7
CDR3 length: 13
CDR3 protein: ASSYSGTGGYEQY

V gene: TRBV5-6
J gene: TRBJ1-4
CDR3 length: 12
CDR3 protein: ASSLGRSNEKLF

V gene: TRBV27
J gene: TRBJ1-5
CDR3 length: 15
CDR3 protein: ASSLSGTLQASQPQH

V gene: TRBV19
J gene: TRBJ1-3
CDR3 length: 16
CDR3 protein: ASSSRDRGSISGNTIY

V gene: TRBV11-1
J gene: TRBJ2-7
CDR3 length: 11
CDR3 protein: ASSKTGTYEQY

V gene: TRBV6-5
J gene: TRBJ1-1
CDR3 length: 9
CDR3 protein: ASIQSFEAF

V gene: TRBV19
J gene: TRBJ1-5
CDR3 length: 13
CDR3 protein: ASSITPGSNQPQH

V gene: TRBV6-5
J gene: TRBJ1-3
CDR3 length: 10
CDR3 protein: ASSYSGGPSY

V gene: TRBV3-1/TRBV3-2
J gene: TRBJ2-7
CDR3 length: 13
CDR3 protein: ASSQDPGTRYEQY

V gene: TRBV7-2
J gene: TRBJ2-1
CDR3 length: 13
CDR3 protein: ASSPPSGGAIEQF

V gene: TRBV5-1
J gene: TRBJ2-5
CDR3 length: 11
CDR3 protein: ASNRGRGETQY

V gene: TRBV19
J gene: TRBJ1-5
CDR3 length: 13
CDR3 protein: ASSIDRGRNQPQH

V gene: TRBV2
J gene: TRBJ1-6
CDR3 length: 13
CDR3 protein: ASSDTGTGVVYLH

V gene: TRBV3-1/TRBV3-2
J gene: TRBJ2-3
CDR3 length: 13
CDR3 protein: ASSNLAGGPYTQY